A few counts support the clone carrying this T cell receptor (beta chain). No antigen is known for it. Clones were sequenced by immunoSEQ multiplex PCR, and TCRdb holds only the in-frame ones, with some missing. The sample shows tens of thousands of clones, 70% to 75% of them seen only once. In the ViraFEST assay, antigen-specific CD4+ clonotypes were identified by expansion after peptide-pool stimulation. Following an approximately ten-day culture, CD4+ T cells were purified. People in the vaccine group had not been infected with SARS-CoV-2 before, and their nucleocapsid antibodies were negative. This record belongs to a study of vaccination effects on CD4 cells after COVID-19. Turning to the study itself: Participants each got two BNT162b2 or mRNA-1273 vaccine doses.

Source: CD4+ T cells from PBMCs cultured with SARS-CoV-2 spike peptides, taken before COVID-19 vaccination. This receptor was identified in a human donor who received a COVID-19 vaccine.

The CDR3 loop reads CASSSPPWGRTEAFF. CDR3 bases: TGTGCCAGCAGTTCCCCCCCCTGGGGTCGGACTGAAGCTTTCTTT. The V gene is TRBV6-2 or TRBV6-3, the J gene TRBJ1-1; unclear D gene. Germline V gene sequence: CDR1 MNHEY, CDR2 SVGEGT. The CDR3 consists of 15 residues. The V end lost 4 bases, the J end lost 5 bases, and 17 bases lay between the germline ends.